This TCR beta chain emerged from a study of regulatory T cells in long-lasting Graves disease. The CDR3 covers 15 residues. Deletions cut 5 bases from V and 0 bases from J, with 15 bases between. Germline CDR1 is SGDLS and CDR2 is YYNGEE. Time point described: newly diagnosed GD, antithyroid drugs for less than 3 months. Construction of the TCR library relied on RNA isolated from PBMCs. According to the study, TCR beta libraries were built with iRepertoire HTBI primers and CDR3-region Arm-PCR. TCRdb used MiXCR to reprocess the multiplex PCR reads, holding one entry per CDR3 protein. This sample has approximately 400,000 distinct CDR3 sequences; more than 12% occur once, and the top ten carry 15% to 20%. These same records also appear under a second study, on T cells in Graves' hyperthyroidism and ophthalmopathy.

The rearrangement links TRBV9 to TRBJ2-7; the D is unclear. This specimen was peripheral blood mononuclear cells (PBMCs), taken at new diagnosis, from a patient treated with antithyroid drugs. This receptor was identified in a woman aged 30 to 39 with Graves disease. Here the CDR3 reads CASSASAEFSYEQYF. The DNA for the CDR3 is TGTGCCAGCAGTGCCAGCGCAGAGTTCTCCTACGAGCAGTACTTC.